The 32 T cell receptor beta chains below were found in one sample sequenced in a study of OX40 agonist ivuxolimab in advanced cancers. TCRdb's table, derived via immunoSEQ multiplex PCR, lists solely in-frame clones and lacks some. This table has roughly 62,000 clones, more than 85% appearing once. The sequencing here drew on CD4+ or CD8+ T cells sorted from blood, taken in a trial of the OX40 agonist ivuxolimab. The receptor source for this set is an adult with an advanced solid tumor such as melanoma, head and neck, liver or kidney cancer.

CDR3 residues: CASSPQWGARSPLHF. CDR3 DNA sequence: TGTGCCAGCTCACCACAATGGGGGGCCAGGTCACCCCTCCACTTT. The rearrangement links TRBV18 to TRBJ1-6, with D maybe TRBD1 (6 bases). The CDR3 length is 15 residues. Germline V gene lookup returns CDR1 KGHSH and CDR2 LQKENI. The germline V and J ends were trimmed by 1 base and 10 bases, with 14 bases remaining between them.

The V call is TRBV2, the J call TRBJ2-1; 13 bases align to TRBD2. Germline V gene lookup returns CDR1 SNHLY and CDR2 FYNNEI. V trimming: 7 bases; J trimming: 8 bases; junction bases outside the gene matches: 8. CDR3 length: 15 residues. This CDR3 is CASTETSGRFYEQFF. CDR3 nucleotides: TGTGCCAGCACCGAGACTAGCGGGAGGTTCTATGAGCAGTTCTTC.

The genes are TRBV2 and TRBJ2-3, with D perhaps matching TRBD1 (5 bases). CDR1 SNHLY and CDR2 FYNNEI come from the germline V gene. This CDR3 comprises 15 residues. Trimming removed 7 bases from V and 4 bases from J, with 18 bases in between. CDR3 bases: TGTGCCAGCAATATTGGGGCCTTCCCCCCAGATACGCAGTATTTT. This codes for CASNIGAFPPDTQYF.

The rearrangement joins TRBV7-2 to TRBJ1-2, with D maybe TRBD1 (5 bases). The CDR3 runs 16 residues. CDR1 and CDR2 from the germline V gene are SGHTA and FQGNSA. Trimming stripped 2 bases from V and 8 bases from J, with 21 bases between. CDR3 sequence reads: CASSLRFGLSGRGYTF. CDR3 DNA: TGTGCCAGCAGCTTACGATTCGGACTTTCAGGGAGAGGCTACACCTTC.

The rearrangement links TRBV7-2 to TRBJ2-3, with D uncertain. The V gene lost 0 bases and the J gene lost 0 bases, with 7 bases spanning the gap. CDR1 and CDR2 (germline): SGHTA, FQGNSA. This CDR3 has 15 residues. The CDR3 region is CASSLAVLSTDTQYF. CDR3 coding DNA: TGTGCCAGCAGCTTAGCGGTCCTGAGCACAGATACGCAGTATTTT.

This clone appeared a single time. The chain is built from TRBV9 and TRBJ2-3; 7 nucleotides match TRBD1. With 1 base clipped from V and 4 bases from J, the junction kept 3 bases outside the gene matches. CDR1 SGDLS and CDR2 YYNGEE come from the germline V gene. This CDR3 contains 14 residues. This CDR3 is CASSVRDRADTQYF. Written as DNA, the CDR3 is TGTGCCAGCAGCGTAAGAGACAGGGCAGATACGCAGTATTTT.

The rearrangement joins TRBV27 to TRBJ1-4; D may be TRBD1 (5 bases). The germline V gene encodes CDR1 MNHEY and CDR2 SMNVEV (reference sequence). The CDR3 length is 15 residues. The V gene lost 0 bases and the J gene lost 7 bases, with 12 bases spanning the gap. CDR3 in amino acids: CASSLSTGGSEKLFF. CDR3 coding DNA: TGTGCCAGCAGTTTATCTACAGGAGGAAGTGAAAAACTGTTTTTT.

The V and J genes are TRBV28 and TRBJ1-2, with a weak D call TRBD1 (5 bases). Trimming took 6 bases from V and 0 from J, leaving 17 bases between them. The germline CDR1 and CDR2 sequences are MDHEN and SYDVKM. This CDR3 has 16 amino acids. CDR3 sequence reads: CASSSDQGIPNYGYTF. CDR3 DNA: TGTGCCAGCAGCAGCGACCAGGGAATCCCTAACTATGGCTACACCTTC.

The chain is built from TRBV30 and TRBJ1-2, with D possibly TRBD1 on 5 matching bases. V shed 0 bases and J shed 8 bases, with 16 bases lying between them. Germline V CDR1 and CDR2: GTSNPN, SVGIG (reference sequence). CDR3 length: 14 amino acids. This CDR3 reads CAWSVLQGPGGYTF. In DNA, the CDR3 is TGTGCCTGGAGTGTACTTCAGGGACCGGGCGGCTACACCTTC. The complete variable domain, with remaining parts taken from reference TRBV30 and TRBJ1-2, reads SQTIHQWPATLVQPVGSPLSLECTVEGTSNPNLYWYRQAAGRGLQLLFYSVGIGQISSEVPQNLSASRPQDRQFILSSKKLLLSDSGFYLCAWSVLQGPGGYTFGSGTRLTVV.

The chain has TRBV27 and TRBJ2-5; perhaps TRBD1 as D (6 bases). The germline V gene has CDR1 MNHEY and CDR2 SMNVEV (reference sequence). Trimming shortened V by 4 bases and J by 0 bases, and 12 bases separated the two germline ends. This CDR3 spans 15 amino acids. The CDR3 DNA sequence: TGTGCCAGCAGTTCCCCGGACAGAAACCAAGAGACCCAGTACTTC. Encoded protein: CASSSPDRNQETQYF.

The CDR3 sequence is CASRKQNTEAFF. As DNA, the CDR3 is TGTGCCAGCAGGAAACAGAACACTGAAGCTTTCTTT. V and J are TRBV6-5 and TRBJ1-1; no definite D call. The germline V and J ends were trimmed by 6 bases and 1 base, with 6 bases remaining between them. This CDR3 has 12 residues. Germline V gene data show CDR1 as MNHEY and CDR2 as SVGAGI.

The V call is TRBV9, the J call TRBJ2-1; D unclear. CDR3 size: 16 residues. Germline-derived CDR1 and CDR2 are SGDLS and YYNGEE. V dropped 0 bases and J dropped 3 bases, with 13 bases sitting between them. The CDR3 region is CASSVAPSRGYNEQFF. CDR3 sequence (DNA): TGTGCCAGCAGCGTAGCCCCCTCGCGAGGCTACAATGAGCAGTTCTTC.

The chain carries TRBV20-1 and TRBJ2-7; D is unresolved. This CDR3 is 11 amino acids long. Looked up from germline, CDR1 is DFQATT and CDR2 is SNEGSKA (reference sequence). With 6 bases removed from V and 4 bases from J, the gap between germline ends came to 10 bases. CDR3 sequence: CSAQVSYEQYF. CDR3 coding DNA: TGCAGTGCCCAAGTTTCGTACGAGCAGTACTTC.

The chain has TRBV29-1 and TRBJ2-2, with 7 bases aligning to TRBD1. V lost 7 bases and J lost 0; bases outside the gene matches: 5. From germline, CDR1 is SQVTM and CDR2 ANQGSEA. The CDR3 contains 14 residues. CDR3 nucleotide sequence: TGCAGCGGACAGGGACAGCCGAACACCGGGGAGCTGTTTTTT. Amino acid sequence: CSGQGQPNTGELFF.

Here the CDR3 DNA reads TGTGCCAGCAGCTTATATTGGGGGAAGGAGACCCAGTACTTC. This translates into CASSLYWGKETQYF. The genes are TRBV11-1 and TRBJ2-5; D may correspond to TRBD1 or TRBD2 (5 bases each). CDR1 SGHAT and CDR2 FQDESV come from the germline V gene (reference sequence). The CDR3 totals 14 residues. Trimming removed 2 bases from V and 5 bases from J, with 12 bases in between.

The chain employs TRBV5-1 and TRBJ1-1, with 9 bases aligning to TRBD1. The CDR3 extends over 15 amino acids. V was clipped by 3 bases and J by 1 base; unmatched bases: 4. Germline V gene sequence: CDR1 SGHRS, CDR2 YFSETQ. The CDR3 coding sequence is TGCGCCAGCAGCTGGGGACAGGGCCGGAACACTGAAGCTTTCTTT. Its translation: CASSWGQGRNTEAFF.

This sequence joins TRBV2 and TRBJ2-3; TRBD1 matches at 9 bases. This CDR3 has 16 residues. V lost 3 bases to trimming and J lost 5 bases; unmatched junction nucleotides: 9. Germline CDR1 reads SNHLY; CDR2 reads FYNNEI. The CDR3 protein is CASSEMGTGSIDTQYF. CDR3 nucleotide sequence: TGTGCCAGCAGTGAGATGGGGACAGGGTCAATAGATACGCAGTATTTT.

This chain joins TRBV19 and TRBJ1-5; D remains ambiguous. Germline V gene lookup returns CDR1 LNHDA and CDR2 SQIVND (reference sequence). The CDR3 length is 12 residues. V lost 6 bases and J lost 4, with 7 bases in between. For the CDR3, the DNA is TGTGCCAGTAGGCGATATAATCAGCCCCAGCATTTT. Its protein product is CASRRYNQPQHF.

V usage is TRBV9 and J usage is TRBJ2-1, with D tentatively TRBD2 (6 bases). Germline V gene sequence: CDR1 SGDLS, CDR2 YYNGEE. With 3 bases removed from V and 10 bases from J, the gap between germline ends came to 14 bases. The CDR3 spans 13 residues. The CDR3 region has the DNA TGTGCCAGCAGCGGCTCCGGGACTTCCGAGCAGTTCTTC. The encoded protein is CASSGSGTSEQFF. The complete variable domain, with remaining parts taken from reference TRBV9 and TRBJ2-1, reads DSGVTQTPKHLITATGQRVTLRCSPRSGDLSVYWYQQSLDQGLQFLIQYYNGEERAKGNILERFSAQQFPDLHSELNLSSLELGDSALYFCASSGSGTSEQFFGPGTRLTVL.

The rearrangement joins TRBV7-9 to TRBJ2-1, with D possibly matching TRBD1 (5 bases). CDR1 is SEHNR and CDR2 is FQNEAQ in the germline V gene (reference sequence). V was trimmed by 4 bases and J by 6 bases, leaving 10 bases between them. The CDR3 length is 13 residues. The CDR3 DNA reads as TGTGCCAGCAGCTCTCAGGGATCCAATGAGCAGTTCTTC. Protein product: CASSSQGSNEQFF.

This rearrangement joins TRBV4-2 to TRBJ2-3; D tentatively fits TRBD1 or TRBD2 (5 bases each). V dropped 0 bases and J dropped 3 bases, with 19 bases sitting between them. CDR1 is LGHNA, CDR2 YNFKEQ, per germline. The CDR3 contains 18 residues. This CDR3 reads CASSQDKGWGTGTDTQYF. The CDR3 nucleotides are TGTGCCAGCAGCCAAGATAAGGGTTGGGGGACGGGAACAGATACGCAGTATTTT.

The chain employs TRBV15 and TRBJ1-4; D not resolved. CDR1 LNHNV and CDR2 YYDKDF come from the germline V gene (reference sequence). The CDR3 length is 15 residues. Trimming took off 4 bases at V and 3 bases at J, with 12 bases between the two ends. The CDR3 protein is CATSKGTRSNEKLFF. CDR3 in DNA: TGTGCCACCAGCAAGGGAACACGTTCTAATGAAAAACTGTTTTTT.

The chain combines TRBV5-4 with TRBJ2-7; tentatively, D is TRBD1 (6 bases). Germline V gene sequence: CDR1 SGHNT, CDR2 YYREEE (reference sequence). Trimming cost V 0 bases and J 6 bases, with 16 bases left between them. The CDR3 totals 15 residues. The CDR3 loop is CASSLAGRGSSEQYF. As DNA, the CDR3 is TGTGCCAGCAGCTTGGCCGGCAGGGGTTCTTCCGAGCAGTACTTC.

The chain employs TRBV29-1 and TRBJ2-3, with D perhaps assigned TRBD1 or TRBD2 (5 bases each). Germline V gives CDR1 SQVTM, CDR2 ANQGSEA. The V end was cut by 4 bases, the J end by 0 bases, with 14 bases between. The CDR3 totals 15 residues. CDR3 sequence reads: CSVARFGASTDTQYF. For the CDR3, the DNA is TGCAGCGTTGCCAGGTTCGGGGCTAGCACAGATACGCAGTATTTT.

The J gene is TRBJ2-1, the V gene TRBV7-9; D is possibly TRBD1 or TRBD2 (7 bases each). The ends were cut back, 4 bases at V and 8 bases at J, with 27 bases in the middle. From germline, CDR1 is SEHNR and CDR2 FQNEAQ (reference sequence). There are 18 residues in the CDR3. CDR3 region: CASSSSRGKAGGQDEQFF. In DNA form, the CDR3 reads TGTGCCAGCAGCTCGTCGCGGGGGAAAGCGGGTGGACAGGATGAGCAGTTCTTC.

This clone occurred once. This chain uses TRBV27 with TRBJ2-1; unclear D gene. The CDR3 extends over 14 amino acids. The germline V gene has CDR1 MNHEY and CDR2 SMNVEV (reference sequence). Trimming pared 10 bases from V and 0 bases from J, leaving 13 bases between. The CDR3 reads CATNPGRSYNEQFF. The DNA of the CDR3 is TGTGCCACCAATCCCGGACGCTCCTACAATGAGCAGTTCTTC.

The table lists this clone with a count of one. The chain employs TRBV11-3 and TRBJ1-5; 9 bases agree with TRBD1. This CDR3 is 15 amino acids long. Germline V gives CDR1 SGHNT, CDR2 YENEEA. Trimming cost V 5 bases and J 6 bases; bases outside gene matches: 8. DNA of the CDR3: TGTGCCAGCAGCGCCTACAGGGGGCTCGGTCAGCCCCAGCATTTT. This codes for CASSAYRGLGQPQHF. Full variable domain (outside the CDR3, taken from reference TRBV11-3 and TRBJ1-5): EAGVVQSPRYKIIEKKQPVAFWCNPISGHNTLYWYLQNLGQGPELLIRYENEEAVDDSQLPKDRFSAERLKGVDSTLKIQPAELGDSAVYLCASSAYRGLGQPQHFGDGTRLSIL.

The CDR3 DNA follows: TGTGCCAGCGCCCTAGGGCACCAGAACACTGAAGCTTTCTTT. Translated: CASALGHQNTEAFF. The chain employs TRBV28 and TRBJ1-1; D is ambiguous. V was clipped by 8 bases and J by 1 base, with 14 bases between them. Germline lookup yields CDR1 MDHEN and CDR2 SYDVKM. This CDR3 region has 14 residues.

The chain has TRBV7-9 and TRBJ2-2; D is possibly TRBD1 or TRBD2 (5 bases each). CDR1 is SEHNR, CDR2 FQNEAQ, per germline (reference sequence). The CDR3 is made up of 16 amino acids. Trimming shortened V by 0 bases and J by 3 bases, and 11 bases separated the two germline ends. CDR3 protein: CASSLASGTYTGELFF. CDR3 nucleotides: TGTGCCAGCAGCTTAGCGTCCGGGACCTACACCGGGGAGCTGTTTTTT.

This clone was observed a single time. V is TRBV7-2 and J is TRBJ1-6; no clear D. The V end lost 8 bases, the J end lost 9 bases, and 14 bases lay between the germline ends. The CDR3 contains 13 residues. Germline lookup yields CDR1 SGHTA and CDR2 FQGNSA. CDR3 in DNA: TGTGCCAGCGGACTTTTGCGGGGTTCACCCCTCCACTTT. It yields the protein CASGLLRGSPLHF.

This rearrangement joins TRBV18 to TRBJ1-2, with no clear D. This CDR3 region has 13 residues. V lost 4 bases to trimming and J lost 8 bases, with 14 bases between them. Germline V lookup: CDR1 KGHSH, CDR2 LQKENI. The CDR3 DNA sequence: TGTGCCAGCTCACAGAGCCCGGCGGACGGCTACACCTTC. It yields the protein CASSQSPADGYTF.

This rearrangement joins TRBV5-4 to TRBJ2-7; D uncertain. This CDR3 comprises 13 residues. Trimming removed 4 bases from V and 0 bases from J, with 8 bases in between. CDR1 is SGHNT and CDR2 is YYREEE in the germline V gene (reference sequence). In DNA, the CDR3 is TGTGCCAGCAGCCGATGGACCTCCTACGAGCAGTACTTC. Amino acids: CASSRWTSYEQYF.